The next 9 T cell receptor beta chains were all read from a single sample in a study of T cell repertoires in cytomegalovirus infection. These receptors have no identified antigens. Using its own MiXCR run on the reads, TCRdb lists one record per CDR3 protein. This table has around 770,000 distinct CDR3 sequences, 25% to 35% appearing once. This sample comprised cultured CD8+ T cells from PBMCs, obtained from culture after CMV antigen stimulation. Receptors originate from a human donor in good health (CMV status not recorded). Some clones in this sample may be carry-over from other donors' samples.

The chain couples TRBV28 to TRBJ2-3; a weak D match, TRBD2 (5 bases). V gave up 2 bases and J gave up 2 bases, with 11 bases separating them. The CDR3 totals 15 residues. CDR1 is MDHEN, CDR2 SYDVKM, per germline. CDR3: CASSLPQTNTDTQYF. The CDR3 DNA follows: TGTGCCAGCAGTTTACCCCAGACTAACACAGATACGCAGTATTTT.

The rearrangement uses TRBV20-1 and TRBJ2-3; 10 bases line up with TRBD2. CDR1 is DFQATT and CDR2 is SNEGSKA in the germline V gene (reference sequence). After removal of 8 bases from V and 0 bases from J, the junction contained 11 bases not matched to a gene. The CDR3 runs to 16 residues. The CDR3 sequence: CSKGAGGTTSTDTQYF. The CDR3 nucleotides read TGCAGTAAAGGAGCGGGGGGGACTACTAGCACAGATACGCAGTATTTT.

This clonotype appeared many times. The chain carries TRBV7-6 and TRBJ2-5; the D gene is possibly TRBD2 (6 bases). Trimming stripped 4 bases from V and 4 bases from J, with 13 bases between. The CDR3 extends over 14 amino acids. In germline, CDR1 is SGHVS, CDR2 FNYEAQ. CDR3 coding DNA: TGTGCCAGCAGCTACCGGGGGACCATAGAGACCCAGTACTTC. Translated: CASSYRGTIETQYF.

CDR3 in DNA: TGTGCCAGCAGCGTAGGGGACGGGGAGCTGTTTTTT. Translating it yields CASSVGDGELFF. V and J are TRBV9 and TRBJ2-2; D is undetermined. V was shortened by 0 bases and J by 7 bases, with 4 bases between the two germline ends. The CDR3 loop spans 12 amino acids. From germline, CDR1 is SGDLS and CDR2 YYNGEE.

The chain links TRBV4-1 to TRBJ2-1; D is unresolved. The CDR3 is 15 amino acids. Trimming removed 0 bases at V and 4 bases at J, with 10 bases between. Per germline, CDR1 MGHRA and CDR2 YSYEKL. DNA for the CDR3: TGCGCCAGCAGCCAAGAAGAGGACGCGTACAATGAGCAGTTCTTC. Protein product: CASSQEEDAYNEQFF.

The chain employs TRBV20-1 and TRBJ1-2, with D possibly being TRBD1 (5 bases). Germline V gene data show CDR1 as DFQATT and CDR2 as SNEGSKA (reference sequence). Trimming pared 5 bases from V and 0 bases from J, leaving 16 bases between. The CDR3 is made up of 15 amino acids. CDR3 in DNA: TGCAGTGCTCTAATCGAAGGGGTTCCTAACTATGGCTACACCTTC. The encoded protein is CSALIEGVPNYGYTF.

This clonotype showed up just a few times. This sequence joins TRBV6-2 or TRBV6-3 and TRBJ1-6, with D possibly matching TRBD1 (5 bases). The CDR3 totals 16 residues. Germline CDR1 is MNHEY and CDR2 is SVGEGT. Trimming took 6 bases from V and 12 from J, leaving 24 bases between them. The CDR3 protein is CASSPFYPGLALPLHF. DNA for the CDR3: TGTGCCAGCAGCCCCTTCTATCCGGGGCTCGCTCTACCCCTCCACTTT.

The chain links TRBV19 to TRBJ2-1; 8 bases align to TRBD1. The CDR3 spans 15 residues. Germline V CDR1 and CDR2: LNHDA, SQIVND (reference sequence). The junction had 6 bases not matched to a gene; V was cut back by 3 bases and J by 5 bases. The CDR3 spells CASSIWPTGDNEQFF. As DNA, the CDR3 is TGTGCCAGTAGTATTTGGCCGACAGGGGACAATGAGCAGTTCTTC.

DNA of the CDR3: TGTGCCAGCAGCTTAGAGAGGTGGGGGGGGGCAATAACAGATACGCAGTATTTT. It codes for CASSLERWGGAITDTQYF. The chain employs TRBV7-2 and TRBJ2-3; D might be TRBD2 (7 bases). Germline-derived CDR1 and CDR2 are SGHTA and FQGNSA. This CDR3 comprises 18 residues. Trimming removed 1 base at V and 3 bases at J, with 20 bases between.